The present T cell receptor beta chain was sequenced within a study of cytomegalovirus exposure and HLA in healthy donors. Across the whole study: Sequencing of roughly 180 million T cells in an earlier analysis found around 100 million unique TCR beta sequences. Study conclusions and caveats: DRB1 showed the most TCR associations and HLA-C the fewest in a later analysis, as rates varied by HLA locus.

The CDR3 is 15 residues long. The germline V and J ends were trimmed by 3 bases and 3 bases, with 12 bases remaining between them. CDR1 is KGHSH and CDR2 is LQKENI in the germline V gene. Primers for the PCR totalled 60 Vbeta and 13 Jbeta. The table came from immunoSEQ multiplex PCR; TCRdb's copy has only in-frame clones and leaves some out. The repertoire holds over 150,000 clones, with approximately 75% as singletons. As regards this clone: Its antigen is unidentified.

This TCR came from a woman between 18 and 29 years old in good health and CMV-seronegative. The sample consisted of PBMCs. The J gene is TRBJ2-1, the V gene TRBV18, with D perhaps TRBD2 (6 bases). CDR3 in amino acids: CASSPQDGGYNEQFF. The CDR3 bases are TGTGCCAGCTCACCGCAGGACGGGGGCTACAATGAGCAGTTCTTC.